The rows below give T cell receptor beta chains drawn from one sample of a study of molecular identifiers for immune sequencing clone quantification. TCRdb redid the calling of the PCR reads with MiXCR, one entry per CDR3 protein. This table has approximately 320,000 distinct CDR3 sequences, 24% appearing once. Sequenced input: naive CD8+ T cells from blood, with Jurkat cell RNA spiked in. These receptors originate from a human donor in good health. Some libraries in this study had Jurkat cell RNA spiked in. Each CDR3 is given with its conserved first and last residue. The D gene is left open where the match is weak. Where a row states a size, it is once, few, many or the class of an expanded clone; other rows omit it.

TRBV7-9	TRBD2	few	15	TRBJ2-3	CASRTGLGVSDTQYF	TGTGCCAGCAGGACCGGACTAGGGGTGTCAGATACGCAGTATTTT
TRBV27	-	-	14	TRBJ1-1	CASSSSIGFTEAFF	TGTGCCAGCAGTTCAAGTATTGGTTTCACTGAAGCTTTCTTT
TRBV13	TRBD1	few	15	TRBJ2-1	CASSLGGQGSDEQFF	TGTGCCAGCAGCTTAGGTGGACAGGGGAGCGATGAGCAGTTCTTC
TRBV28	-	many	12	TRBJ2-2	CASSPAGGELFF	TGTGCCAGCAGCCCGGCAGGCGGGGAGCTGTTTTTT
TRBV12-3/TRBV12-4	-	many	14	TRBJ1-1	CASSLGGDYTEAFF	TGTGCCAGCAGTCTAGGAGGGGACTACACTGAAGCTTTCTTT
TRBV6-2/TRBV6-3	-	few	13	TRBJ2-3	CATEVESTDTQYF	TGTGCCACCGAAGTCGAAAGCACAGATACGCAGTATTTT
TRBV6-6	-	many	13	TRBJ2-1	CASRTTGYNEQFF	TGTGCCAGCAGAACAACAGGGTACAATGAGCAGTTCTTC
TRBV6-8	TRBD2	many	20	TRBJ2-6	CASTDGLAATPSLGANVLTF	TGTGCCAGCACCGATGGACTAGCTGCAACCCCCTCTCTCGGGGCCAACGTCCTGACTTTC
TRBV9	-	few	15	TRBJ2-7	CASSVAGGRDSEQYF	TGTGCCAGCAGCGTAGCTGGGGGGCGCGATAGTGAGCAGTACTTC
TRBV27	-	few	15	TRBJ2-5	CASSPRGRERETQYF	TGTGCCAGCAGCCCGCGTGGCAGGGAAAGAGAGACCCAGTACTTC
TRBV30	-	few	11	TRBJ2-1	CAWSVGEEQFF	TGTGCCTGGAGTGTAGGGGAGGAGCAGTTCTTC
TRBV19	-	many	15	TRBJ1-2	CATWAGMDLRYGYTF	TGTGCCACGTGGGCAGGGATGGACTTGCGCTATGGCTACACCTTC
TRBV5-6	-	many	12	TRBJ2-2	CASSPGTGELFF	TGTGCCAGCAGTCCTGGCACCGGGGAGCTGTTTTTT
TRBV20-1	TRBD2	-	15	TRBJ2-3	CSADGTSASTDTQYF	TGCAGTGCTGACGGGACTAGCGCAAGCACAGATACGCAGTATTTT
TRBV7-9	-	many	14	TRBJ2-5	CASSLVVVRETQYF	TGTGCCAGCAGCTTAGTTGTGGTCCGAGAGACCCAGTACTTC
TRBV4-1	-	-	15	TRBJ1-2	CASSPFMTDAYGYTF	TGCGCCAGCAGCCCTTTTATGACAGATGCCTATGGCTACACCTTC
TRBV27	-	-	13	TRBJ2-7	CAGSFASHYEQYF	TGTGCCGGCAGTTTCGCCAGCCACTACGAGCAGTACTTC
TRBV5-1	-	-	11	TRBJ2-7	CASRLGSEQYF	TGCGCCAGCCGCCTGGGATCCGAGCAGTACTTC
TRBV13	-	many	16	TRBJ1-1	CASSLGRGSSNTEAFF	TGTGCCAGCAGCTTAGGCCGTGGCAGTTCGAACACTGAAGCTTTCTTT
TRBV12-3/TRBV12-4	TRBD2	-	16	TRBJ2-1	CASSPLAGVSHNEQFF	TGTGCCAGCAGTCCCCTAGCGGGAGTATCCCACAATGAGCAGTTCTTC
TRBV4-3	TRBD1	few	17	TRBJ1-6	CASSRTPQGDDNSPLHF	TGCGCCAGCAGCCGGACGCCACAGGGGGATGACAATTCACCCCTCCACTTT
TRBV11-2	TRBD1	many	14	TRBJ2-7	CASSPETGGYEQYF	TGTGCCAGCAGCCCCGAAACAGGGGGCTACGAGCAGTACTTC
TRBV7-9	-	many	16	TRBJ2-3	CASSLGLGTNTDTQYF	TGTGCCAGCAGCTTAGGTCTCGGTACTAACACAGATACGCAGTATTTT
TRBV3-1	-	-	13	TRBJ1-1	CASSQKSLGLAFF	TGTGCCAGCAGCCAAAAGAGTCTGGGTTTAGCTTTCTTT
TRBV3-1	-	-	16	TRBJ2-6	CASSPDRTAGANVLTF	TGTGCCAGCAGCCCCGACCGGACAGCTGGGGCCAACGTCCTGACTTTC
TRBV7-9	-	-	16	TRBJ2-5	CASSLMTDLYQETQYF	TGTGCCAGCAGCTTAATGACAGATCTGTACCAAGAGACCCAGTACTTC
TRBV12-3/TRBV12-4	-	-	14	TRBJ1-4	CASSPDKVKEKLFF	TGTGCCAGCAGTCCGGACAAGGTAAAGGAAAAACTGTTTTTT
TRBV20-1	TRBD2	-	18	TRBJ2-3	CSARDLGLAVLVADTQYF	TGCAGTGCTAGAGATCTAGGACTAGCAGTACTGGTTGCAGATACGCAGTATTTT
TRBV4-2	TRBD1	-	15	TRBJ2-1	CASSQEGTGVNEQFF	TGTGCCAGCAGCCAAGAGGGGACAGGAGTCAATGAGCAGTTCTTC
TRBV19	-	many	12	TRBJ1-1	CASTLGNTEAFF	TGTGCCAGTACGCTAGGGAACACTGAAGCTTTCTTT
TRBV7-2	TRBD2	-	17	TRBJ2-5	CASSVLPGLAGVETQYF	TGTGCCAGCAGCGTCTTACCGGGACTAGCGGGAGTAGAGACCCAGTACTTC
TRBV14	TRBD2	-	19	TRBJ2-3	CASSQERLAGGINTDTQYF	TGTGCCAGCAGCCAAGAGCGGCTAGCGGGAGGAATTAACACAGATACGCAGTATTTT
TRBV6-2/TRBV6-3	-	-	12	TRBJ2-7	CASSYQAPEQYF	TGTGCCAGCAGTTATCAGGCGCCCGAGCAGTACTTC
TRBV13	-	-	14	TRBJ2-7	CASSLDAAGPEQYF	TGTGCCAGCAGCTTAGACGCGGCTGGGCCCGAGCAGTACTTC
TRBV6-5	TRBD1	many	15	TRBJ2-2	CASSYSTGAAGELFF	TGTGCCAGCAGTTACTCTACAGGGGCAGCCGGGGAGCTGTTTTTT
TRBV27	-	once	15	TRBJ2-7	CASSIGSPSSYEQYF	TGTGCCAGCAGCATCGGGAGTCCGAGCTCCTACGAGCAGTACTTC
TRBV29-1	-	-	13	TRBJ1-1	CSVAASWGSEAFF	TGCAGCGTTGCAGCATCATGGGGATCCGAAGCTTTCTTT
TRBV13	-	many	14	TRBJ2-3	CASSLRGSTDTQYF	TGTGCCAGCAGCTTGCGCGGGAGCACAGATACGCAGTATTTT
TRBV13	-	many	12	TRBJ1-5	CASSLRNQPQHF	TGTGCCAGCAGCTTAAGAAATCAGCCCCAGCATTTT
TRBV12-3/TRBV12-4	-	many	13	TRBJ1-4	CATARGLNEKLFF	TGTGCCACTGCGCGGGGCCTTAATGAAAAACTGTTTTTT
TRBV28	TRBD1	few	16	TRBJ2-1	CASSGSEGQLDNEQFF	TGTGCCAGCAGTGGGTCCGAGGGACAGCTCGACAATGAGCAGTTCTTC
TRBV12-3/TRBV12-4	-	few	13	TRBJ2-3	CASLSWVTDTQYF	TGTGCCAGCCTCTCGTGGGTCACAGATACGCAGTATTTT
TRBV9	-	few	14	TRBJ2-7	CASSVVPETYEQYF	TGTGCCAGCAGCGTAGTGCCGGAAACCTACGAGCAGTACTTC
TRBV7-6	-	few	15	TRBJ2-3	CASSDQITSTDTQYF	TGTGCCAGCAGCGATCAAATTACTAGCACAGATACGCAGTATTTT
TRBV28	-	few	14	TRBJ1-5	CASSSRRGIAAQHF	TGTGCCAGCAGTTCCCGCAGGGGTATCGCAGCCCAGCATTTT
TRBV5-1	-	many	14	TRBJ2-7	CASSLERPPEEQYF	TGCGCCAGCAGCTTGGAACGGCCCCCTGAGGAGCAGTACTTC
TRBV27	TRBD2	few	15	TRBJ2-7	CASRGVGLGNYEQYF	TGTGCCAGCAGGGGGGTAGGACTAGGTAACTACGAGCAGTACTTC
TRBV7-2	-	many	17	TRBJ2-3	CASSLERPGYATDTQYF	TGTGCCAGCAGTCTCGAAAGGCCAGGATACGCCACAGATACGCAGTATTTT
TRBV7-9	-	many	15	TRBJ2-5	CASSSTGTSKETQYF	TGTGCCAGCAGCTCCACCGGGACTTCCAAAGAGACCCAGTACTTC
TRBV27	-	many	15	TRBJ2-7	CASKLSDGGTYEQYF	TGTGCCAGCAAACTTTCGGATGGAGGGACCTACGAGCAGTACTTC
TRBV20-1	TRBD2	many	16	TRBJ2-3	CSARDSFGTSWDTQYF	TGCAGTGCTAGAGATAGCTTTGGGACTAGCTGGGATACGCAGTATTTT
TRBV6-2/TRBV6-3	-	few	11	TRBJ2-7	CATAGSYEQYF	TGTGCCACTGCGGGCTCCTACGAGCAGTACTTC
TRBV9	TRBD1	-	16	TRBJ2-3	CASSATGGPGTDTQYF	TGTGCCAGCAGCGCCACAGGGGGGCCCGGCACAGATACGCAGTATTTT
TRBV24-1	-	-	14	TRBJ1-5	CATSDPGAGQPQHF	TGTGCCACCAGTGATCCAGGGGCTGGTCAGCCCCAGCATTTT
TRBV20-1	TRBD2	-	18	TRBJ2-3	CSASSLDLAGPSTDTQYF	TGCAGTGCTAGCTCTTTAGATCTAGCGGGCCCTAGCACAGATACGCAGTATTTT